This T cell receptor (beta chain) was retrieved from a study of CD8 T cells in ankylosing spondylitis. J was trimmed by 3 bases and V by 5 bases; bases with no gene match: 14. The CDR3 is 17 amino acids. Germline CDR1 reads MNHNS; CDR2 reads SASEGT. Study outcomes and limitations: Clones linked to disease, bearing a CD8+ phenotype, were relatively rare in peripheral blood. As reported, disease-linked clones showed significant enrichment in matched ankylosing spondylitis synovial fluid.

In its sample, this clonotype was seen a few times. Its antigen is still unknown. With molecular barcodes, quantitative 5'-RACE was used to make the TCR beta libraries. Via MiXCR, TCRdb re-called the 5' RACE reads, giving one row per CDR3 protein. The table shows some 340,000 distinct CDR3 sequences, with roughly 15% occurring only once. The sequencing input was blood, either unsorted or a sorted T cell fraction (not recorded which). The source of this sequence is a male donor with ankylosing spondylitis or in good health (not recorded which). The chain is built from TRBV6-1 and TRBJ2-7, with 9 bases lining up with TRBD2. CDR3 in DNA: TGTGCCAGCAGTCAAAATCAAGGAGCGGGAGGAGGCTACGAGCAGTACTTC. Translated, it gives CASSQNQGAGGGYEQYF.